These 18 T cell receptor beta chains share one sample of origin, sequenced in a study of neoadjuvant nivolumab and ipilimumab in lung cancer. Here immunoSEQ multiplex PCR was the method, and the copy in TCRdb shows in-frame clones only, minus some. The sample has around 17,000 clones; roughly 76% are singletons. The material was tumor tissue, obtained after neoadjuvant nivolumab, alone or with ipilimumab, at or shortly before surgery. These receptors originate from an adult with non-small cell lung cancer.

This chain uses TRBV7-9 with TRBJ1-3, with 7 bases fitting TRBD1. The CDR3 length is 15 residues. CDR1 is SEHNR and CDR2 is FQNEAQ in the germline V gene (reference sequence). V lost 5 bases and J lost 0; bases outside the gene matches: 4. The CDR3: CASSPQGISGNTIYF. The CDR3 bases are TGTGCCAGCAGCCCACAGGGGATCTCTGGAAACACCATATATTTT.

V is TRBV11-2 and J is TRBJ2-5; D is perhaps TRBD1 (5 bases). This CDR3 spans 14 amino acids. With 1 base removed from V and 5 bases from J, the gap between germline ends came to 11 bases. The germline V gene has CDR1 SGHAT and CDR2 FQNNGV. The CDR3 loop reads CASSLGQGLETQYF. In nucleotides, the CDR3 is TGTGCCAGCAGCTTAGGGCAGGGCTTGGAGACCCAGTACTTC. The whole variable domain, filled in from reference TRBV11-2 and TRBJ2-5, reads EAGVAQSPRYKIIEKRQSVAFWCNPISGHATLYWYQQILGQGPKLLIQFQNNGVVDDSQLPKDRFSAERLKGVDSTLKIQPAKLEDSAVYLCASSLGQGLETQYFGPGTRLLVL.

The chain links TRBV5-6 to TRBJ1-6; weak D call: TRBD1 (6 bases). The V and J ends lost 3 bases and 7 bases respectively, with 20 bases between them. Looked up from germline, CDR1 is SGHDT and CDR2 is YYEEEE. The CDR3 totals 17 residues. The CDR3 reads CASSSGHRAMPNSPLHF. The CDR3 nucleotides read TGTGCCAGCAGCTCGGGGCACAGGGCCATGCCGAATTCACCCCTCCACTTT. The whole variable domain, remainder taken from reference TRBV5-6 and TRBJ1-6, is DAGVTQSPTHLIKTRGQQVTLRCSPKSGHDTVSWYQQALGQGPQFIFQYYEEEERQRGNFPDRFSGHQFPNYSSELNVNALLLGDSALYLCASSSGHRAMPNSPLHFGNGTRLTVT.

CDR3 loop: CASSAPTGGKGSPLHF. The CDR3 region has the DNA TGCGCCAGCAGTGCCCCGACAGGGGGCAAGGGTTCACCCCTCCACTTT. The rearrangement links TRBV10-2 to TRBJ1-6; 10 bases are a match to TRBD1. The CDR3 sequence is 16 residues long. CDR1 is WSHSY and CDR2 is SAAADI in the germline V gene. The ends lost 4 bases at V and 9 bases at J; junction bases unmatched: 9.

This clone occurred once. This chain connects TRBV29-1 to TRBJ1-1; D perhaps matches TRBD1 (5 bases). The CDR3 sequence is 13 residues long. The germline V and J ends were trimmed by 2 bases and 1 base, with 8 bases remaining between them. Germline V gene sequence: CDR1 SQVTM, CDR2 ANQGSEA. CDR3 amino acids: CSVEFGGNTEAFF. CDR3 bases: TGCAGCGTTGAATTTGGGGGGAACACTGAAGCTTTCTTT. Based on the CDR3 plus reference TRBV29-1 and TRBJ1-1, the full variable domain is SAVISQKPSRDICQRGTSLTIQCQVDSQVTMMFWYRQQPGQSLTLIATANQGSEATYESGFVIDKFPISRPNLTFSTLTVSNMSPEDSSIYLCSVEFGGNTEAFFGQGTRLTVV.

This chain uses TRBV18 with TRBJ2-1; 11 positions agree with TRBD2. Germline assignment: CDR1 KGHSH and CDR2 LQKENI. CDR3 length: 16 residues. Trimming at V came to 3 bases and at J to 9 bases, leaving 10 bases not matched to a gene. In DNA form, the CDR3 reads TGTGCCAGCTCACCTACTCTAGCGGGGGGTTTGGGTGAGCAGTTCTTC. This translates into CASSPTLAGGLGEQFF.

For this clone: Other DNA sequences in the same sample also yield this CDR3. This chain connects TRBV25-1 to TRBJ1-2; D not resolved. V lost 1 base to trimming and J lost 4 bases, with 1 base between them. This CDR3 is built from 11 residues. The V gene's germline CDR1 is MGHDK and CDR2 SYGVNS. In DNA form, the CDR3 reads TGTGCCAGCAGTGAATCCTATGGCTACACCTTC. This codes for CASSESYGYTF.

The sample holds one count of this clone. This sequence joins TRBV2 and TRBJ1-2, with D unclear. The CDR3 length is 14 residues. V lost 2 bases, J lost 4 bases, and 11 bases lay in between. Germline CDR1 and CDR2: SNHLY and FYNNEI. The DNA of the CDR3 is TGTGCCAGCAGTGAATATGCTTCTCCCTATGGCTACACCTTC. Its translation: CASSEYASPYGYTF.

The rearrangement joins TRBV7-2 to TRBJ1-2, with 7 bases fitting TRBD1. The V and J ends lost 4 bases and 8 bases, in that order; junction bases with no gene match: 10. The CDR3 runs to 14 residues. Germline V lookup: CDR1 SGHTA, CDR2 FQGNSA. The CDR3 loop is CASSSYRGSGGYTF. The DNA of the CDR3 is TGTGCCAGCAGCTCCTACAGGGGTTCGGGAGGCTACACCTTC.

V gene TRBV5-6 combines with J gene TRBJ2-3, with 9 bases matching TRBD1. Germline V CDR1 and CDR2: SGHDT, YYEEEE. The CDR3 runs 15 residues. V trimming: 0 bases; J trimming: 4 bases; junction bases outside the gene matches: 3. The CDR3 nucleotides are TGTGCCAGCAGCTTGGGGGACAGGGAAGCAGATACGCAGTATTTT. It translates to CASSLGDREADTQYF.

The CDR3 DNA reads TGCGCCAGCAGCTTGGCCGGTCTCGACAGGGGGCTGTACGAGCAGTACTTC. Protein: CASSLAGLDRGLYEQYF. The V gene is TRBV5-1, the J gene TRBJ2-7, with TRBD1 identical over 10 bases. The V gene's germline CDR1 is SGHRS and CDR2 YFSETQ. The ends lost 0 bases at V and 4 bases at J; junction bases unmatched: 10. The CDR3 is made up of 17 amino acids.

The rearrangement links TRBV30 to TRBJ2-1; the match to TRBD2 covers 8 bases. This CDR3 contains 17 residues. Germline loops: CDR1 GTSNPN, CDR2 SVGIG (reference sequence). V lost 0 bases and J lost 4; bases outside the gene matches: 11. The CDR3 region is CAWSVVTGTRIYNEQFF. The CDR3 DNA reads TGTGCCTGGAGTGTCGTAACCGGGACTAGGATATACAATGAGCAGTTCTTC.

This chain connects TRBV5-1 to TRBJ1-3; D uncertain. Trimming took 0 bases from V and 0 from J, leaving 7 bases between them. Germline V CDR1 and CDR2: SGHRS, YFSETQ. The CDR3 is made up of 15 amino acids. The DNA of the CDR3 is TGCGCCAGCAGCTTGGGGGCCAACTCTGGAAACACCATATATTTT. Translated, it gives CASSLGANSGNTIYF. The variable domain in full, with the rest retrieved from reference TRBV5-1 and TRBJ1-3, is KAGVTQTPRYLIKTRGQQVTLSCSPISGHRSVSWYQQTPGQGLQFLFEYFSETQRNKGNFPGRFSGRQFSNSRSEMNVSTLELGDSALYLCASSLGANSGNTIYFGEGSWLTVV.

The J gene is TRBJ1-5, the V gene TRBV9; D may be TRBD1 (5 bases). CDR3 length: 15 residues. V was shortened by 5 bases and J by 3 bases, with 15 bases between the two germline ends. Looked up from germline, CDR1 is SGDLS and CDR2 is YYNGEE. DNA for the CDR3: TGTGCCAGCAGTACCGACAGCTCCATCAATCAGCCCCAGCATTTT. Encoded protein: CASSTDSSINQPQHF.

The rearrangement links TRBV5-1 to TRBJ1-6; 7 nucleotides align to TRBD1. Germline values: CDR1 SGHRS, CDR2 YFSETQ. The CDR3 is 15 residues long. Trimming at V came to 1 base and at J to 6 bases, leaving 4 bases not matched to a gene. The CDR3 nucleotides read TGCGCCAGCAGCTTGTCCCAGGGGGGTAATTCACCCCTCCACTTT. It is translated as CASSLSQGGNSPLHF.

This clone has only one observation. The V call is TRBV2, the J call TRBJ2-1, with TRBD2 matching 11 bases. The V segment lost 2 bases and the J segment 12 bases; nucleotides outside the gene matches: 9. The CDR3 covers 15 residues. Germline assignment: CDR1 SNHLY and CDR2 FYNNEI. The CDR3 reads CASSERLAGGLRQFF. The CDR3 DNA reads as TGTGCCAGCAGTGAACGTCTAGCGGGGGGACTCCGGCAGTTCTTC.

The table lists this clone with a count of one. The chain links TRBV5-6 to TRBJ1-2; D not certain. CDR3 length equals 12 residues. V lost 0 bases and J lost 8, with 8 bases in between. From germline, CDR1 is SGHDT and CDR2 YYEEEE. The CDR3 nucleotides read TGTGCCAGCAGCTTGGGGGGTAGGGGCTACACCTTC. Protein product: CASSLGGRGYTF. Full variable domain (remainder filled in from reference TRBV5-6 and TRBJ1-2): DAGVTQSPTHLIKTRGQQVTLRCSPKSGHDTVSWYQQALGQGPQFIFQYYEEEERQRGNFPDRFSGHQFPNYSSELNVNALLLGDSALYLCASSLGGRGYTFGSGTRLTVV.

This clone has just a few counts. CDR3 bases: TGTGCCAGCAGCTTCGCGGGGGAAGAGACCCAGTACTTC. Protein: CASSFAGEETQYF. This sequence joins TRBV7-2 and TRBJ2-5; 7 bases align to TRBD2. This CDR3 region has 13 residues. Germline CDR1 SGHTA, CDR2 FQGNSA. V lost 3 bases, J lost 3 bases, and 1 base stayed unmatched.